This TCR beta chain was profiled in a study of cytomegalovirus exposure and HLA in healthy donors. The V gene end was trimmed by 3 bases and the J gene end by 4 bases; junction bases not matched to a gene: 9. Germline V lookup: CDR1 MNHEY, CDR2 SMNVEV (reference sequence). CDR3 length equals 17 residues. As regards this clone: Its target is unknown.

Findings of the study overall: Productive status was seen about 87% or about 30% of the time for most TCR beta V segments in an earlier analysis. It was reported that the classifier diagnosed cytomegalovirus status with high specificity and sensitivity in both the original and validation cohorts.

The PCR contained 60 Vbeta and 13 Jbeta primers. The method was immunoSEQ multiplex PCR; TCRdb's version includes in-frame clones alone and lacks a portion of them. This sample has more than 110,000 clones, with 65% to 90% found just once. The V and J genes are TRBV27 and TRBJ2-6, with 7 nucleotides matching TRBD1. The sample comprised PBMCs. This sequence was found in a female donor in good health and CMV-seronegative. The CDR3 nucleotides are TGTGCCAGCAGTTTCCGTACAGGGGATCCCGGGGCCAACGTCCTGACTTTC. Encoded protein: CASSFRTGDPGANVLTF.